The 23 T cell receptor beta chains in this list originate from one sample, sequenced in a study of blood T cell repertoires in COVID-19. The assay was immunoSEQ multiplex PCR, and TCRdb's table has in-frame clones only and misses some. The sample consists of approximately 390,000 clones, around nine tenths of them appearing once. Sample: PBMCs or T cells enriched from blood (not recorded which). The receptors derive from a woman aged 45-59 years who had recovered from COVID-19.

The V gene is TRBV6-2 or TRBV6-3, the J gene TRBJ2-1, with 12 bases identical to TRBD2. Trimming at V came to 2 bases and at J to 7 bases, leaving 15 bases not matched to a gene. Germline CDR1 and CDR2: MNHEY and SVGEGT. The CDR3 totals 19 residues. The CDR3 loop is CASSYPYPSGGAIGNEQFF. The CDR3, as DNA: TGTGCCAGCAGTTACCCCTACCCTAGCGGGGGGGCCATCGGGAATGAGCAGTTCTTC.

This clone came up once. The genes are TRBV2 and TRBJ2-7; unclear D gene. The CDR3 is 14 residues long. V dropped 7 bases and J dropped 1 base, with 14 bases sitting between them. Per germline, CDR1 SNHLY and CDR2 FYNNEI. DNA of the CDR3: TGTGCCAGCACTCCGAGATCAACTTCCTACGAGCAGTACTTC. It codes for CASTPRSTSYEQYF.

The chain joins TRBV7-2 to TRBJ2-1, with TRBD1 identical over 8 bases. The germline gives CDR1 SGHTA, CDR2 FQGNSA. V lost 2 bases and J lost 4; bases outside the gene matches: 1. The CDR3 length is 14 residues. The DNA for the CDR3 is TGTGCCAGCAGCTTACAGGGGGCATACAATGAGCAGTTCTTC. Its translation: CASSLQGAYNEQFF.

This clone has only one observation. The chain carries TRBV6-5 and TRBJ1-4; 7 bases are shared with TRBD1. The germline V gene has CDR1 MNHEY and CDR2 SVGAGI. Unmatched junction bases numbered 5, after V lost 5 bases and J lost 5 bases. CDR3 length equals 14 residues. CDR3 DNA sequence: TGTGCCAGCAGTCTAGGGGGCGAAAATGAAAAACTGTTTTTT. Translated, it gives CASSLGGENEKLFF.

The rearrangement links TRBV5-5 to TRBJ2-7; no clear D gene. Per the germline V gene, CDR1 is SGHKS and CDR2 is YYEKEE (reference sequence). The V and J ends lost 1 base and 0 bases respectively, with 8 bases between them. The CDR3 sequence is 14 residues long. The CDR3 loop is CASSLNPSSYEQYF. The DNA for the CDR3 is TGTGCCAGCAGCTTGAACCCGAGCTCCTACGAGCAGTACTTC. Filled out from reference TRBV5-5 and TRBJ2-7, the complete variable domain reads DAGVTQSPTHLIKTRGQQVTLRCSPISGHKSVSWYQQVLGQGPQFIFQYYEKEERGRGNFPDRFSARQFPNYSSELNVNALLLGDSALYLCASSLNPSSYEQYFGPGTRLTVT.

The chain is built from TRBV7-2 and TRBJ2-3, with 9 nucleotides matching TRBD1. After removal of 5 bases from V and 4 bases from J, the junction contained 7 bases not matched to a gene. Looked up from germline, CDR1 is SGHTA and CDR2 is FQGNSA. This CDR3 contains 15 residues. The CDR3 region has the DNA TGTGCCAGCAGCCCGGGACAGGGTCCGGCAGATACGCAGTATTTT. The encoded protein is CASSPGQGPADTQYF.

This clone was counted only a few times. This sequence joins TRBV9 and TRBJ2-7, with D perhaps matching TRBD2 (6 bases). Trimming took off 3 bases at V and 7 bases at J, with 20 bases between the two ends. CDR3 length: 15 residues. Germline values: CDR1 SGDLS, CDR2 YYNGEE. Here the CDR3 DNA reads TGTGCCAGCAGCGCGGGGCGGACGGGGGTCTGGGAGCAGTACTTC. Translation gives CASSAGRTGVWEQYF.

This chain uses TRBV13 with TRBJ2-5; the match to TRBD1 covers 8 bases. CDR1 and CDR2 from the germline V gene are PRHDT and FYEKMQ (reference sequence). V shed 1 base and J 0 bases; nucleotides not matched to a gene: 4. The CDR3 runs to 16 residues. This CDR3 reads CASSLAGTGHQETQYF. Written as DNA, the CDR3 is TGTGCCAGCAGCTTAGCGGGGACAGGCCACCAAGAGACCCAGTACTTC.

The count of this clone is one. This sequence joins TRBV2 and TRBJ1-5; D is unclear. Looked up from germline, CDR1 is SNHLY and CDR2 is FYNNEI. The CDR3 covers 17 residues. V lost 7 bases and J 0 bases, leaving 19 bases between the germline ends. CDR3 loop: CASTPGRSLYSNQPQHF. DNA of the CDR3: TGTGCCAGCACCCCCGGGAGGAGTTTGTATAGCAATCAGCCCCAGCATTTT.

This clone has just a few counts. This CDR3 is also generated by other DNA sequences in the sample. The V call is TRBV29-1, the J call TRBJ1-1; 7 bases match TRBD1. With V trimmed by 4 bases and J by 2 bases, 1 base remained unmatched. The V gene's germline CDR1 is SQVTM and CDR2 ANQGSEA. CDR3 length: 12 residues. CDR3 amino acids: CSVGQGNTEAFF. As DNA, the CDR3 is TGCAGCGTTGGACAGGGCAACACTGAAGCTTTCTTT.

The chain uses TRBV5-1 and TRBJ2-6, with 7 bases that match TRBD1. Germline CDR1 and CDR2: SGHRS and YFSETQ. V was clipped by 0 bases and J by 1 base; unmatched bases: 7. CDR3 length: 18 amino acids. The CDR3 DNA sequence: TGCGCCAGCAGCTTGGCCTCACAGGGGCGGTCTGGGGCCAACGTCCTGACTTTC. Amino acids: CASSLASQGRSGANVLTF.

The chain uses TRBV27 and TRBJ1-1, with TRBD1 as a possible D gene (6 bases). The CDR3 runs 13 residues. In germline, CDR1 is MNHEY, CDR2 SMNVEV (reference sequence). The ends were cut back, 5 bases at V and 7 bases at J, with 14 bases in the middle. CDR3 sequence: CASSRTGINEAFF. In DNA, the CDR3 is TGTGCCAGCAGTCGTACAGGGATTAATGAAGCTTTCTTT.

V gene TRBV27 combines with J gene TRBJ1-5; maybe TRBD1 (5 bases). CDR3 length equals 15 residues. V gave up 2 bases and J gave up 5 bases, with 13 bases separating them. Germline V gene lookup returns CDR1 MNHEY and CDR2 SMNVEV (reference sequence). The CDR3 spells CASSLIGVGDQPQHF. The CDR3 DNA follows: TGTGCCAGCAGTTTAATAGGGGTTGGCGATCAGCCCCAGCATTTT.

The CDR3, as DNA: TGTGCCAGCACAAGCCAACATGAGCAGTTCTTC. It encodes CASTSQHEQFF. The chain links TRBV12-3 or TRBV12-4 to TRBJ2-1, with no clear D. The CDR3 runs 11 residues. V dropped 7 bases and J dropped 8 bases, with 9 bases sitting between them.

The sample holds a few counts of this clone. The V gene is TRBV29-1, the J gene TRBJ1-2; possibly TRBD1 for D (6 bases). Per the germline V gene, CDR1 is SQVTM and CDR2 is ANQGSEA. CDR3 length: 14 residues. V lost 5 bases to trimming and J lost 7 bases, with 20 bases between them. The CDR3 region has the DNA TGCAGCGTTCAACAAGGGGGGGGCTCAGGTGGCTACACCTTC. Its protein product is CSVQQGGGSGGYTF.

CDR3 in DNA: TGTGCCAGCTTAGGGAGAGCTCGCGGAAACACCATATATTTT. The encoded protein is CASLGRARGNTIYF. The rearrangement joins TRBV2 to TRBJ1-3; no reliable D call. The germline V and J ends were trimmed by 8 bases and 4 bases, with 15 bases remaining between them. This CDR3 contains 14 residues. The germline V gene encodes CDR1 SNHLY and CDR2 FYNNEI. The whole variable domain, remainder taken from reference TRBV2 and TRBJ1-3, is EPEVTQTPSHQVTQMGQEVILRCVPISNHLYFYWYRQILGQKVEFLVSFYNNEISEKSEIFDDQFSVERPDGSNFTLKIRSTKLEDSAMYFCASLGRARGNTIYFGEGSWLTVV.

The chain has TRBV13 and TRBJ1-6; 11 positions agree with TRBD1. V shed 6 bases and J 10 bases; nucleotides not matched to a gene: 8. The length of the CDR3 is 15 residues. CDR1 is PRHDT, CDR2 FYEKMQ, per germline (reference sequence). The CDR3 protein is CASRADRGRGSPLHF. The CDR3 DNA follows: TGTGCCAGCAGGGCGGACAGGGGGCGCGGATCACCCCTCCACTTT. Full variable domain (missing parts from reference TRBV13 and TRBJ1-6): AAGVIQSPRHLIKEKRETATLKCYPIPRHDTVYWYQQGPGQDPQFLISFYEKMQSDKGSIPDRFSAQQFSDYHSELNMSSLELGDSALYFCASRADRGRGSPLHFGNGTRLTVT.

The V call is TRBV30, the J call TRBJ1-3, with D unresolved. The CDR3 is 14 residues long. Trimming shortened V by 5 bases and J by 0 bases, and 11 bases separated the two germline ends. Germline loops: CDR1 GTSNPN, CDR2 SVGIG (reference sequence). The CDR3 reads CAWERVYSGNTIYF. CDR3 sequence (DNA): TGTGCCTGGGAGAGGGTTTACTCTGGAAACACCATATATTTT.

The V gene is TRBV4-1, the J gene TRBJ2-4, with 7 nucleotides matching TRBD1. The CDR3 covers 15 residues. V shed 2 bases, J shed 7 bases, and the junction held 8 bases outside the gene matches. Per germline, CDR1 MGHRA and CDR2 YSYEKL. The CDR3 region is CASSQYTGVRNIQYF. The CDR3 coding sequence is TGCGCCAGCAGCCAATATACAGGGGTTAGGAACATTCAGTACTTC.

The chain carries TRBV30 and TRBJ2-1, with D possibly matching TRBD1 (6 bases). The CDR3 totals 15 residues. The germline gives CDR1 GTSNPN, CDR2 SVGIG (reference sequence). The V end was cut by 0 bases, the J end by 4 bases, with 13 bases between. The CDR3 coding sequence is TGTGCCTGGAGTGTAATACAGGGAGTATACAATGAGCAGTTCTTC. It specifies CAWSVIQGVYNEQFF.

This clone is a singleton in its sample. The V and J genes are TRBV6-5 and TRBJ1-1, with D possibly being TRBD1 (5 bases). Germline-derived CDR1 and CDR2 are MNHEY and SVGAGI. The length of the CDR3 is 15 residues. Trimming took 10 bases from V and 4 from J, leaving 22 bases between them. CDR3 nucleotides: TGTGCCACCCGGTTTGCTGAGGGGAGGGGCACTGAAGCTTTCTTT. Residues: CATRFAEGRGTEAFF.

This sequence joins TRBV6-1 and TRBJ2-7; 9 bases agree with TRBD2. Germline CDR1 is MNHNS and CDR2 is SASEGT. The CDR3 is 16 residues long. V trimming: 0 bases; J trimming: 2 bases; junction bases outside the gene matches: 5. The CDR3 region is CASSEAVSGGTYEQYF. For the CDR3, the DNA is TGTGCCAGCAGTGAAGCGGTTAGCGGGGGCACCTACGAGCAGTACTTC.

The chain recombines TRBV3-1 (or the pseudogene TRBV3-2) with TRBJ2-5, with 11 positions matching TRBD2. The V and J ends lost 6 bases and 4 bases, in that order; junction bases with no gene match: 7. The CDR3 is 15 amino acids. Per germline, CDR1 LGHDT and CDR2 YNNKEL (reference sequence). CDR3 DNA sequence: TGTGCCAGCAGACCTACTAGCGGGGGTCCAGAGACCCAGTACTTC. This encodes CASRPTSGGPETQYF.